Reported below is one T cell receptor beta chain. This CDR3 is built from 14 residues. The V gene lost 5 bases and the J gene lost 0 bases, with 11 bases spanning the gap. Germline V gene data show CDR1 as DFQATT and CDR2 as SNEGSKA (reference sequence). PCR was performed a second time for roughly 7 to 11 cycles using a sample-barcoded 5' primer and a J-beta primer mix. Template switching added a 12-random-nucleotide identifier to every cDNA molecule. TCRdb re-derived calls from the 5' RACE reads in MiXCR, one entry per CDR3 protein. The sample contains about 1.6 million distinct CDR3 sequences, roughly a third of which appear only once. The data were obtained in a study of blood T cells in healthy people across ages.

This TCR was recovered from a woman aged 25-40 years in good health. Sequenced material: blood. The rearrangement links TRBV20-1 to TRBJ2-1, with D possibly TRBD2 on 5 matching bases. The CDR3 DNA sequence: TGCAGTGCTGGAGGACTGGACTCCTACAATGAGCAGTTCTTC. Protein sequence: CSAGGLDSYNEQFF.